These 9 T cell receptor beta chains originate from one sample sequenced in a study of cytomegalovirus exposure and HLA in healthy donors. Use of 60 Vbeta and 13 Jbeta primers characterized the PCR. The table came from immunoSEQ multiplex PCR; TCRdb's copy has only in-frame clones and leaves some out. The data contain 200,000 to 300,000 clones, around 80% of them seen just once; the ten biggest clones take up roughly 5%. Input material: PBMCs. The receptors were gathered from a woman between 40 and 55 years old in good health and CMV-seropositive.

CDR3 sequence reads: CASSAGLAETDTQYF. The CDR3 bases are TGTGCCAGCAGCGCGGGACTAGCAGAAACAGATACGCAGTATTTT. The chain couples TRBV11-3 to TRBJ2-3; 9 bases are shared with TRBD2. CDR3 size: 15 residues. Trimming took 5 bases from V and 3 from J; bases not matched to a gene: 6. CDR1 is SGHNT and CDR2 is YENEEA in the germline V gene.

The CDR3 reads CASSYSSSGSYEQYF. The CDR3 DNA follows: TGTGCCAGCAGTTACTCGAGTAGCGGGTCCTACGAGCAGTACTTC. This chain links TRBV6-5 with TRBJ2-7; 7 bases map to TRBD2. The CDR3 contains 15 residues. V lost 0 bases and J lost 1; bases outside the gene matches: 3. In germline, CDR1 is MNHEY, CDR2 SVGAGI.

CDR3 nucleotide sequence: TGTGCCAGCAGCTTAGTTTTTCAGGGTGTATCCTCGAACACTGAAGCTTTCTTT. Protein: CASSLVFQGVSSNTEAFF. J is TRBJ1-1 and V is TRBV7-9; D possibly corresponds to TRBD1 (5 bases). Germline CDR1 is SEHNR and CDR2 is FQNEAQ (reference sequence). This CDR3 contains 18 residues. With 1 base removed from V and 1 base from J, the gap between germline ends came to 19 bases.

This sequence joins TRBV19 and TRBJ2-5; D perhaps matches TRBD1 (6 bases). The V end was cut by 5 bases, the J end by 3 bases, with 10 bases between. The CDR3 contains 13 residues. Germline lookup yields CDR1 LNHDA and CDR2 SQIVND (reference sequence). CDR3 nucleotides: TGTGCCAGTAGTGCGGACAGAGAAGAGACCCAGTACTTC. Translation gives CASSADREETQYF.

With respect to this clone: The sample carries other DNA sequences with the same CDR3. CDR3 sequence: CAWSVQSNTEAFF. CDR3 DNA: TGTGCCTGGAGTGTACAATCGAACACTGAAGCTTTCTTT. This rearrangement joins TRBV30 to TRBJ1-1, with D uncertain. Trimming removed 0 bases from V and 1 base from J, with 6 bases in between. CDR3 size: 13 residues. Germline loops: CDR1 GTSNPN, CDR2 SVGIG (reference sequence).

V is TRBV10-3 and J is TRBJ1-2; D remains ambiguous. The CDR3 totals 15 residues. The germline CDR1 and CDR2 sequences are ENHRY and SYGVKD. V shed 1 base and J shed 0 bases, with 9 bases lying between them. The CDR3 bases are TGTGCCATCAGTGAGTTGAAGGGAGCTAACTATGGCTACACCTTC. Translating it yields CAISELKGANYGYTF.

Only one count was recorded for this clone. The chain links TRBV6-5 to TRBJ1-1, with D unresolved. Trimming stripped 7 bases from V and 5 bases from J, with 20 bases between. Germline V gives CDR1 MNHEY, CDR2 SVGAGI. The CDR3 is made up of 15 amino acids. CDR3 protein: CASISESSGNTEAFF. The CDR3 DNA follows: TGTGCCAGCATATCTGAGTCGTCGGGGAATACTGAAGCTTTCTTT.

The chain combines TRBV4-2 with TRBJ2-7, with D perhaps matching TRBD1 (6 bases). Per the germline V gene, CDR1 is LGHNA and CDR2 is YNFKEQ. The CDR3 is 13 residues long. With 5 bases removed from V and 5 bases from J, the gap between germline ends came to 13 bases. The CDR3 region is CASSYRQDHEQYF. The CDR3 coding sequence is TGTGCCAGCAGCTACAGACAGGACCACGAGCAGTACTTC.

This clone was recorded only once. The chain carries TRBV18 and TRBJ1-1; TRBD1 might be the D (6 bases). The CDR3 is 13 residues long. Germline CDR1 reads KGHSH; CDR2 reads LQKENI. Between the trimmed V and J ends, which lost 7 bases and 1 base, there was a span of 10 bases. In DNA, the CDR3 is TGTGCCAGCTGCGGACAGCAGAACACTGAAGCTTTCTTT. Protein sequence: CASCGQQNTEAFF.